This T cell receptor (beta chain) was observed in a study of T cells in tuberculosis (dated 2018 in TCRdb). General notes on the study: To characterize T cells specific for the mycobacterial lipid antigen glucose monomycolate (GMM), the study used CD1B tetramers together with high-throughput TCR immunosequencing. A South African clinical cohort compared IGRA-negative adolescents, IGRA-positive adolescents with latent tuberculosis and adults with active tuberculosis, around ten per group.

Remarks on this clone: Its cognate antigen has yet to be identified. Base qualities were left out, and no much larger clone turns up one base away.

A distance of 15 bases separates the germline ends of V and J, which lose 6 bases and 3 bases respectively. Measured from the cysteine to the phenylalanine, the CDR3 is 14 residues long. The retained sequence is limited to the CDR3, 42 bases, with the frame set at the first base. For CDR1 and CDR2, the germline V gene lists MNHNS and SASEGT. The immunoSEQ multiplex PCR assay was used to generate TCR libraries, with TCR-beta and/or TCR-alpha/delta assays applied to each sample. The amplified TCR libraries were sequenced using the Illumina high-throughput platform. Regarding the original processing steps: Clustering and dimensionality reduction were performed using pairwise TCRdist distances among GMM-specific receptors from ex vivo sorted or in vitro expanded T cells. Each clinical repertoire received a mean NN-distance score, defined as the average TCRdist to the nearest 10% of tetramer-positive reference sequences. GEM TCR motif frequency was calculated as the fraction of unique TCRs that matched known GEM sequences by V/J usage and CDR3 length. Active tuberculosis was classified by linear discriminant analysis with leave-one-out cross-validation, implemented in scikit-learn. TCRdb obtained this table from immuneACCESS and retained in-frame rearrangements with V and J assigned. These tables miss some clones; where compared with another copy, unresolved V genes account for less than half of the shortfall, and the remainder is unexplained. That table is the source of V, J and clone size, and D and trimming were worked out from the DNA. The sample table records 30,000 to 35,000 clones; less than 97% of these occur just once. 2.4% of the sample belongs to the ten largest clones.

At study entry, a tuberculin skin test and the QuantiFERON-TB GOLD In-Tube IGRA were used to screen adolescents for latent tuberculosis infection. Immunosequencing of unsorted cryopreserved PBMC covered, on average, about 100,000 T cells per clinical donor. Eleven high schools in the Worcester region of the Western Cape, South Africa, served as enrollment sites for adolescents aged 12 to 18 years. Some ten M. tuberculosis-infected adolescents and around ten uninfected adolescents, matched for age and sex, were selected. For the adolescents, PBMC were isolated by density centrifugation from freshly drawn heparinized blood and then cryopreserved. The paper's findings and limits, for the study overall: Clinical samples were selected based on the availability of cryopreserved specimens, with adults included as active tuberculosis cases and adolescents included as controls. Compared with IGRA-negative controls, TCR-alpha repertoires from active tuberculosis had smaller mean NN-distances to GMM-specific TCRs, which suggests clonal expansion of these TCRs. Smaller NN-distances were partly driven by shorter CDR3-alpha lengths in active tuberculosis patients, and statistical significance was not reached for the TCR-beta difference. An accuracy of 87% (AUROC about 0.9) was reached by a classifier using the diverse GMM-specific repertoire, compared with 70% accuracy when GEM motif frequencies were used.

The origin of this receptor is a donor between 10 and 29 years old with latent tuberculosis or without tuberculosis infection. The sequence is built from TRBV6-1 and TRBJ2-7; possibly the D gene is TRBD1, per 6 matching bases. The sequenced material came from PBMCs. The nucleotides are TGTGCCAGCAGAGTGACAGGCACCTTCTACGAGCAGTACTTC. It specifies CASRVTGTFYEQYF.